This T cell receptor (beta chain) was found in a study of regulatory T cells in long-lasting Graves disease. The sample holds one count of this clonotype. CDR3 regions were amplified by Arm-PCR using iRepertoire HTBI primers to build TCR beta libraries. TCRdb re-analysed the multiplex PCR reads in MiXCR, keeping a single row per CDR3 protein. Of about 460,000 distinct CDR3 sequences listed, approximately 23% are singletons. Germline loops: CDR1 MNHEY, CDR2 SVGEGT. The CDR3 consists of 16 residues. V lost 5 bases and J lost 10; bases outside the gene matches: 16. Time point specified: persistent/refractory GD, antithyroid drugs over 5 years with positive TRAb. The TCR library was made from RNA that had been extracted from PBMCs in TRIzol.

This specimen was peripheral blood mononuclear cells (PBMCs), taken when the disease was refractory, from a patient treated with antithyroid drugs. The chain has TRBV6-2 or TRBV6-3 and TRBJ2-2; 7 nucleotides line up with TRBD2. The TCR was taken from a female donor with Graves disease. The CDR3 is CASSRIRDGGIEELFF. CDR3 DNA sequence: TGTGCCAGCAGTAGAATCCGGGACGGGGGGATCGAGGAGCTGTTTTTT.